A selection of T cell receptor beta chains follows, all from one sample in a study of T cell responses to AZD1222 COVID-19 vaccine. Method: immunoSEQ multiplex PCR; TCRdb's copy keeps in-frame clones and lacks some. The table records 150,000 to 200,000 clones, 85% to 95% of them present only once. The sample consisted of peripheral blood, taken on day 0 of AZD1222 vaccination. The receptors shown here come from an adult in good health. Both conserved end residues are part of each CDR3. The order of the fields is D gene, V gene, clone size, J gene, CDR3 length, CDR3 DNA, CDR3 protein. The D gene is left open where the match is weak. Size is stated for part of the rows, as once, few or many counts, or as a class when the clone is expanded.

>TRBD1|TRBV18|.|TRBJ1-4|16
TGTGCCAGCTCACCTTTCCTGGACAGGGGCAATGAAAAACTGTTTTTT
CASSPFLDRGNEKLFF
>.|TRBV12-3/TRBV12-4|.|TRBJ1-2|12
TGTGCCAGCAGTTTAGAGGACCGTGGCTACACCTTC
CASSLEDRGYTF
>.|TRBV2|.|TRBJ2-5|13
TGTGCCAGCATCCGAGGGTTCGGGGAGACCCAGTACTTC
CASIRGFGETQYF
>TRBD2|TRBV5-1|once|TRBJ2-1|16
TGCGCCAGCAGCTTGCGAGTAGCGGGAGTGGACAATGAGCAGTTCTTC
CASSLRVAGVDNEQFF
>.|TRBV6-6|.|TRBJ1-1|16
TGTGCCAGCAGTCCCCAGCCATTTGACGGCCCCCCTGAAGCTTTCTTT
CASSPQPFDGPPEAFF
>.|TRBV5-1|.|TRBJ1-5|15
TGCGCCAGCAGCTCGGGGGCTGATAGCAATCAGCCCCAGCATTTT
CASSSGADSNQPQHF
>.|TRBV2|.|TRBJ2-7|13
TGTGCCAGCAGGGACCCTACCTACTACGAGCAGTACTTC
CASRDPTYYEQYF
>.|TRBV12-3/TRBV12-4|.|TRBJ1-1|13
TGTGCCAGCAGTTTTGTGGGCAGGACTGAAGCTTTCTTT
CASSFVGRTEAFF
>TRBD2|TRBV5-6|.|TRBJ2-2|17
TGTGCCAGCAGCTCAGGACTAGCGGGGGGCAAGGCCGGGGAGCTGTTTTTT
CASSSGLAGGKAGELFF
>.|TRBV29-1|.|TRBJ2-7|15
TGCAGCGTTGAAACAACCAGCGGCCCACCCTACGAGCAGTACTTC
CSVETTSGPPYEQYF
>.|TRBV6-5|.|TRBJ1-1|13
TGTGCCAGCCCGTTGGGGAGGTCCACTGAAGCTTTCTTT
CASPLGRSTEAFF
>TRBD1|TRBV7-2|.|TRBJ1-2|18
TGTGCCAGCAGCTTAGTCGGGACAGGGGGACTTTCGAACTATGGCTACACCTTC
CASSLVGTGGLSNYGYTF
>TRBD1|TRBV6-5|.|TRBJ2-3|16
TGTGCCAGCAGATACAGGGGACGGTTATCCACAGATACGCAGTATTTT
CASRYRGRLSTDTQYF
>.|TRBV19|.|TRBJ1-5|13
TGTGCCAGTAGTAGGGACAGCAATCAGCCCCAGCATTTT
CASSRDSNQPQHF
>.|TRBV3-1/TRBV3-2|once|TRBJ1-2|17
TGTGCCAGCAGCCAAGATGATATAGTGGGGCAGAACTATGGCTACACCTTC
CASSQDDIVGQNYGYTF
>.|TRBV15|.|TRBJ2-1|15
TGTGCCACCAGCAGTTCAGCGGCGGTCTATGTTGAGCAGTTCTTC
CATSSSAAVYVEQFF
>TRBD1|TRBV5-1|.|TRBJ1-4|16
TGCGCCAGCAGCTTAGTAAACAGGGGCTCGGATGAAAAACTGTTTTTT
CASSLVNRGSDEKLFF
>.|TRBV15|.|TRBJ1-2|14
TGTGCCACCAGCAGGGATCGCAGGAACTATGGCTACACCTTC
CATSRDRRNYGYTF
>.|TRBV4-1|.|TRBJ1-2|12
TGCGCCAGCAGCCAAGATTACTATGGCTACACCTTC
CASSQDYYGYTF
>.|TRBV5-4|once|TRBJ2-6|17
TGTGCCAGCAGCTTGGGTTCCACGCGGCCTGGGGCCAACGTCCTGACTTTC
CASSLGSTRPGANVLTF
>.|TRBV10-3|.|TRBJ1-6|15
TGTGCCATCAGCGGAGGGGTGATTCCGGATTCACCCCTCCACTTT
CAISGGVIPDSPLHF
>.|TRBV6-5|.|TRBJ2-7|13
TGTGCCAGCAGCTGGGCTCCCGCGTACGAGCAGTACTTC
CASSWAPAYEQYF
>.|TRBV4-1|.|TRBJ2-5|16
TGCGCCAGCAGCCAATCCCCTCCGGGAAGAGGGGAGACCCAGTACTTC
CASSQSPPGRGETQYF
>.|TRBV25-1|.|TRBJ2-1|15
TGTGCCAGCAGTGAATGGCAGGGTTCCTACAATGAGCAGTTCTTC
CASSEWQGSYNEQFF
>.|TRBV5-4|.|TRBJ2-2|16
TGTGCCAGCAGCTTGGGGGTGGGGTTTAACACCGGGGAGCTGTTTTTT
CASSLGVGFNTGELFF
>.|TRBV5-1|.|TRBJ2-5|13
TGCGCCAGCAGTCTATGGGAAGGAGAGACCCAGTACTTC
CASSLWEGETQYF
>TRBD1|TRBV18|.|TRBJ1-1|17
TGTGCCAGCTCACCCACAGGATATGGACAGGGGTCCACTGAAGCTTTCTTT
CASSPTGYGQGSTEAFF
>TRBD1|TRBV6-1|.|TRBJ1-2|16
TGTGCCAGCAGTGAGCCGGGACAGCCAGCTAACTATGGCTACACCTTC
CASSEPGQPANYGYTF
>.|TRBV5-1|.|TRBJ2-3|14
TGCGCCAGCAGCTTGCGTAATCTGGAGGATACGCAGTATTTT
CASSLRNLEDTQYF
>TRBD1|TRBV18|.|TRBJ1-5|16
TGTGCCAGCTCACCCTCGATATCACAGGGGACACAGCCCCAGCATTTT
CASSPSISQGTQPQHF
>.|TRBV6-5|.|TRBJ1-4|14
TGTGCCACCAGGGGTCCACACAGCAATGAAAAACTGTTTTTT
CATRGPHSNEKLFF
>TRBD2|TRBV11-2|.|TRBJ2-1|16
TGTGCCAGCAGCTTAGACCCTAGCGGGAGTTGGAGTGAGCAGTTCTTC
CASSLDPSGSWSEQFF
>.|TRBV20-1|.|TRBJ2-5|12
TGCAGTGCTAGTCCGGGGGTCGGGACCCAGTACTTC
CSASPGVGTQYF
>TRBD1|TRBV27|.|TRBJ1-6|17
TGTGCCAGCAGTTCCCCCCTTCGGACAGGCCTAAATTCACCCCTCCACTTT
CASSSPLRTGLNSPLHF
>TRBD1|TRBV9|.|TRBJ1-2|12
TGTGCCAGCTCGGACAGGAACTATGGCTACACCTTC
CASSDRNYGYTF
>.|TRBV7-9|.|TRBJ2-3|15
TGTGCCAGCAGCTTAGCGCTAGCCAGCACAGATACGCAGTATTTT
CASSLALASTDTQYF
>.|TRBV6-5|.|TRBJ1-6|12
TGTGCCAGCCAAGCGAGCCATTCACCCCTCCACTTT
CASQASHSPLHF
>.|TRBV5-5|.|TRBJ2-1|15
TGTGCCAGCAGCCTACCGGTAGCACTACACAATGAGCAGTTCTTC
CASSLPVALHNEQFF
>TRBD1|TRBV18|.|TRBJ2-7|15
TGTGCCAGCTCAGCTACCAGGGGGCAAAACTACGAGCAGTACTTC
CASSATRGQNYEQYF